This T cell receptor beta chain was captured in a study of metastatic and nonmetastatic thyroid tumors. Study-wide background: Across peripheral blood and tumor or nodule tissue samples taken from malignant and benign thyroid patients, the repertoires were compared with one another. Findings and limits, study-wide: For both blood and tumor, malignant thyroid tumors reportedly showed significantly higher TCR beta diversity than benign nodules did.

Trimming took off 5 bases at V and 5 bases at J, with 12 bases between the two ends. The CDR3 is 13 amino acids. Looked up from germline, CDR1 is SGHVS and CDR2 is FQNEAQ. There were no patients who had received any treatment before thyroid surgery. The sample holds many counts of this clone. Its antigen is currently unknown. Source study methods: A distant-metastasis classifier for papillary thyroid cancer was built using CDR3 differences across clinicopathological groups. TCRdb used MiXCR to call clones anew from the PCR reads. These V and J calls rely on TCRdb rather than the paper's analysis. The data show approximately 16,000 clones, with around 13% seen just once and around 15% held by the top ten.

This clonotype originated in a female donor with papillary thyroid cancer or a benign thyroid nodule (not recorded which). Some clones in this sample may be carry-over from other donors' samples. Input material: tumor tissue. This sequence joins TRBV7-8 and TRBJ2-5; D remains ambiguous. CDR3 bases: TGTGCCAGCAGCCAAAAAAGAAGCGAGACCCAGTACTTC. It specifies CASSQKRSETQYF.